This T cell receptor (beta chain) was captured by sequencing in a study of cytomegalovirus exposure and HLA in healthy donors. Broader study findings: With high specificity and sensitivity, the classifier reportedly diagnosed cytomegalovirus status.

This CDR3 spans 13 amino acids. V lost 7 bases to trimming and J lost 7 bases, with 15 bases between them. Germline V CDR1 and CDR2: MNHEY, SMNVEV (reference sequence). The repertoire was sequenced with immunoSEQ multiplex PCR; TCRdb's copy has only in-frame clones and lacks some. The sample consists of more than 250,000 clones, more than 80% of them appearing once. In regard to this clone: No antigen is known for it.

J is TRBJ2-3 and V is TRBV27; D not certain. This clonotype was sampled from a young woman in good health and CMV-seronegative. What was sequenced was PBMCs. CDR3 sequence reads: CASTGRPGYTQYF. CDR3 coding DNA: TGTGCCAGCACCGGCAGGCCCGGTTATACGCAGTATTTT.